The 16 T cell receptor beta chains below were found in one sample sequenced in a study of T cell clonality in common variable immunodeficiency. Data came from immunoSEQ multiplex PCR; TCRdb stores just in-frame clones and leaves some out. The profile covers 55,000 or so clones, none occurring a single time. Source material: peripheral blood mononuclear cells. Every receptor here comes from a person aged 18 to 70 in good health.

This clone was counted many times. Read coverage stops 3 residues before the CDR3 terminus; the germline J gene supplies the remainder. This chain links TRBV18 with TRBJ1-6; D unclear. This CDR3 is built from 15 residues. The V end lost 5 bases, the J end lost 7 bases, and 15 bases lay between the germline ends. Germline V gene lookup returns CDR1 KGHSH and CDR2 LQKENI. The CDR3 bases that were read are TGTGCCAGCTCAGCCGTCGAAGGCACAAATTCACCC. It translates to CASSAVEGTNSP. The entire CDR3 protein reads CASSAVEGTNSPLHF.

Many counts were recorded for this clone. The read comes to an end 3 residues before the CDR3 does, leaving the germline J gene to fill in the end. This chain uses TRBV5-6 with TRBJ1-1, with D possibly TRBD1 on 6 matching bases. V was shortened by 1 base and J by 5 bases, with 15 bases between the two germline ends. This CDR3 comprises 15 residues. CDR1 and CDR2 from the germline V gene are SGHDT and YYEEEE. The CDR3 protein is CASSLPTGLGTEAFF. The CDR3 DNA, read in part, is TGTGCCAGCAGCTTGCCCACAGGGTTGGGAACTGAA.

This clone showed up many times. Sequencing ends 3 residues short of the CDR3 end; the germline J gene provides the rest. J is TRBJ1-1 and V is TRBV20-1, with D tentatively TRBD1 (5 bases). CDR3 length: 14 residues. The V gene's germline CDR1 is DFQATT and CDR2 SNEGSKA (reference sequence). Trimming removed 3 bases from V and 3 bases from J, with 14 bases in between. This CDR3 reads CSASSGRGDTEAFF. The sequenced CDR3 bases are TGCAGTGCTAGTTCGGGACGGGGGGACACTGAA.

This clone appeared many times. The read comes to an end 3 residues before the CDR3 does, leaving the germline J gene to fill in the end. V usage is TRBV5-1 and J usage is TRBJ2-2; perhaps TRBD2 as D (6 bases). V was cut by 0 bases and J by 7 bases, with 13 bases left in between. CDR3 length: 15 amino acids. From germline, CDR1 is SGHRS and CDR2 YFSETQ. Partial CDR3 DNA: TGCGCCAGCAGCTTGGAAGGGCGGGAAAGCGGGGAG. It encodes CASSLEGRESGE. The whole CDR3 reads CASSLEGRESGELFF.

This clone has ten or more counts. From the germline J gene comes the end of the CDR3, since the read stops 3 residues before it. The V call is TRBV19, the J call TRBJ1-2; D unclear. This CDR3 is 14 amino acids long. Germline-derived CDR1 and CDR2 are LNHDA and SQIVND (reference sequence). V lost 5 bases, J lost 6 bases, and 16 bases lay in between. The CDR3 loop reads CASSPPGSSNGYTF. The covered CDR3 bases are TGTGCCAGTAGTCCACCAGGCTCTTCAAATGGC.

This clone was found many times. The observed sequence ends 3 residues before the CDR3 terminus, with the missing tail filled in from the germline J gene. V usage is TRBV5-4 and J usage is TRBJ2-5; the D gene is possibly TRBD2 (7 bases). Trimming cost V 4 bases and J 5 bases, with 12 bases left between them. Germline V gene sequence: CDR1 SGHNT, CDR2 YYREEE (reference sequence). This CDR3 has 13 residues. CDR3 sequence reads: CASSPGGLETQYF. The DNA read from the CDR3 is TGTGCCAGCAGCCCGGGGGGCCTTGAGACC. Full variable domain (remainder filled in from reference TRBV5-4 and TRBJ2-5): ETGVTQSPTHLIKTRGQQVTLRCSSQSGHNTVSWYQQALGQGPQFIFQYYREEENGRGNFPPRFSGLQFPNYSSELNVNALELDDSALYLCASSPGGLETQYFGPGTRLLVL.

This clone was found many times. The CDR3 end is not reached by the read, which stops 3 residues before it; the germline J gene fills it in. The gene calls are TRBV7-3 and TRBJ2-2; D tentatively reads TRBD1 or TRBD2 (6 bases each). V lost 4 bases, J lost 5 bases, and 17 bases lay in between. The CDR3 consists of 16 residues. The germline V gene encodes CDR1 SGHTA and CDR2 FQGTGA. The sequenced CDR3 bases are TGTGCCAGCAGCTCCCATGCGGGACAAGAGACCGGGGAG. Encoded protein: CASSSHAGQETGE. The complete CDR3 reads CASSSHAGQETGELFF.

This clone was observed at least ten times. Read data end 3 residues before the CDR3 end; the end is taken from the germline J gene. The chain recombines TRBV19 with TRBJ2-2; 9 bases are shared with TRBD1. Trimming at V came to 5 bases and at J to 7 bases, leaving 8 bases not matched to a gene. The CDR3 loop spans 15 amino acids. The V gene's germline CDR1 is LNHDA and CDR2 SQIVND (reference sequence). The CDR3 DNA, read in part, is TGTGCCAGTAGTCGGAACAGGGGGCTCGTCGGGGAG. Translating gives CASSRNRGLVGE. The whole CDR3 sequence is CASSRNRGLVGELFF.

This clone was recorded at least ten times. The CDR3 extends 3 residues past the end of the read, so its final part is completed from the germline J gene. The chain carries TRBV7-2 and TRBJ1-1; TRBD1 might be the D (6 bases). The V end was cut by 1 base, the J end by 4 bases, with 13 bases between. The CDR3 is 15 amino acids. Germline V gene data show CDR1 as SGHTA and CDR2 as FQGNSA. The DNA read from the CDR3 is TGTGCCAGCAGCTTAGGGGGGGGCTCAGGCACTGAA. Its translation is CASSLGGGSGTE. The full CDR3 protein is CASSLGGGSGTEAFF.

This clone was counted many times. The sequenced CDR3 bases are TGTGCCAGCAGCTTGGGACTTAACCAAGAGACC. Amino acids: CASSLGLNQET. The whole CDR3 reads CASSLGLNQETQYF. J is TRBJ2-5 and V is TRBV5-4; D is unresolved. Read sequence stops 3 residues before the CDR3 end, and the germline J gene provides the missing end. CDR1 and CDR2 from the germline V gene are SGHNT and YYREEE (reference sequence). The CDR3 is made up of 14 amino acids. V gave up 0 bases and J gave up 0 bases, with 6 bases separating them. The complete variable domain, with remaining parts taken from reference TRBV5-4 and TRBJ2-5, reads ETGVTQSPTHLIKTRGQQVTLRCSSQSGHNTVSWYQQALGQGPQFIFQYYREEENGRGNFPPRFSGLQFPNYSSELNVNALELDDSALYLCASSLGLNQETQYFGPGTRLLVL.

Ten or more counts support this clone. The CDR3 end lies 3 residues beyond the end of the read and is filled in from the germline J gene. This chain links TRBV7-3 with TRBJ2-1; TRBD1 aligns across 7 bases. This CDR3 contains 15 residues. Germline V CDR1 and CDR2: SGHTA, FQGTGA. Trimming cost V 5 bases and J 0 bases; bases outside gene matches: 4. CDR3 DNA (partial): TGTGCCAGCAGCCCAGGGGGAAGCTCCTACAATGAG. Its translation: CASSPGGSSYNE. The whole CDR3 is CASSPGGSSYNEQFF.

Concerning this clone: The CDR3 is cut off 3 residues early in the read; its end comes from the germline J gene. J is TRBJ1-5 and V is TRBV6-4; 12 positions agree with TRBD1. This CDR3 comprises 15 residues. Per germline, CDR1 MRHNA and CDR2 SNTAGT. The DNA read from the CDR3 is TGTGCCAGCAGTGACGGGACAGGGGGCACAGATCCC. Its translation: CASSDGTGGTDP. The complete CDR3 reads CASSDGTGGTDPQHF.

A word on this clone: The sequence runs out 3 residues before the end of the CDR3; the remainder is reconstructed from the germline J gene. The chain joins TRBV11-2 to TRBJ1-1; D might be TRBD1 (5 bases). Germline assignment: CDR1 SGHAT and CDR2 FQNNGV. The CDR3 length is 14 residues. V was pared by 1 base and J by 2 bases, with 8 bases between. The CDR3 loop reads CASSLVQVNTEAFF. CDR3 DNA (partial): TGTGCCAGCAGCTTAGTACAGGTTAACACTGAA.

At least ten counts were recorded for this clone. The read terminates 3 residues ahead of where the CDR3 ends, so the germline J gene completes it. The rearrangement links TRBV19 to TRBJ1-1, with D perhaps matching TRBD1 (6 bases). The germline gives CDR1 LNHDA, CDR2 SQIVND (reference sequence). This CDR3 spans 13 amino acids. Partial CDR3 DNA: TGTGCCAGTAGTATGACTATGGGGGCCCGA. Translated: CASSMTMGAR. The full CDR3 sequence reads CASSMTMGARAFF.

This clone has just a few counts. The read falls 3 residues short of the CDR3 end, and the missing part is taken from the germline J gene. The rearrangement joins TRBV7-3 to TRBJ1-2; D remains ambiguous. This CDR3 has 13 amino acids. Germline V CDR1 and CDR2: SGHTA, FQGTGA. The sequenced part of the CDR3 DNA is TGTGCCAGCAGCTTAACGGCCACAGATACC. It translates to CASSLTATDT. The CDR3 in full is CASSLTATDTYTF. Together with reference TRBV7-3 and TRBJ1-2, the CDR3 gives the full variable domain: GAGVSQTPSNKVTEKGKYVELRCDPISGHTALYWYRQSLGQGPEFLIYFQGTGAADDSGLPNDRFFAVRPEGSVSTLKIQRTERGDSAVYLCASSLTATDTYTFGSGTRLTVV.

This clone was picked up many times. The read is 3 residues too short to cover the CDR3 end, so that end is filled in from the germline J gene. This chain joins TRBV7-8 and TRBJ2-1; D possibly corresponds to TRBD2 (5 bases). Per germline, CDR1 SGHVS and CDR2 FQNEAQ. V lost 1 base and J lost 6, with 10 bases in between. The CDR3 consists of 14 residues. The sequenced CDR3 bases are TGTGCCAGCAGCTTAGGATCGGGGAGCAATGAG. Encoded protein: CASSLGSGSNE. The full CDR3 protein reads CASSLGSGSNEQFF.